Shown below are 5 T cell receptor beta chains from a single sample sequenced in a study of CD8+CD57+ T cells in acquired aplastic anemia. The study profiled TCR beta VDJ and CDR3 using genomic DNA as template. TCRdb itself ran the reads through MiXCR, one entry per CDR3 protein. The table records 80,000 to 100,000 distinct CDR3 sequences, 65% to 70% of them present only once. Patients sequenced had flow cytometry evidence of CD8+CD57+ cell expansion. The material sequenced was sorted CD4+, CD8+, or CD8+CD57+ T cells (not recorded which) from PBMCs. These receptors originate from a human donor with aplastic anemia.

As concerns this clonotype: The junction does not match germline at one end; this may be a read error. CDR3 bases: TGCAGTGCTTGGGGACTAGAACAAGAGATCCAGTACTTC. This encodes CSAWGLEQEIQYF. The rearrangement uses TRBV20-1 and TRBJ2-5; 8 bases align to TRBD2. This CDR3 is built from 13 residues. CDR1 and CDR2 from the germline V gene are DFQATT and SNEGSKA (reference sequence).

With respect to this clonotype: A single base separates this from a much larger clone, so it may be a read error. It is likely a read error, because the conserved phenylalanine at the end of the CDR3 is missing. The rearrangement joins TRBV27 to TRBJ1-6, with D possibly matching TRBD1 (6 bases). Deletions cut 2 bases from V and 2 bases from J, with 10 bases between. This CDR3 contains 16 residues. The germline CDR1 and CDR2 sequences are MNHEY and SMNVEV (reference sequence). Here the CDR3 reads CASSLRGAPYNSPLHS. The CDR3 bases are TGTGCCAGCAGTTTACGGGGGGCCCCCTATAATTCACCCCTCCACTCT.

This rearrangement joins TRBV20-1 to TRBJ2-3, with D possibly TRBD2 on 5 matching bases. The CDR3 is 14 residues long. With 7 bases removed from V and 2 bases from J, the gap between germline ends came to 16 bases. CDR1 and CDR2 from the germline V gene are DFQATT and SNEGSKA (reference sequence). The CDR3 DNA reads TGCAGTGTTTGGTCCGGACGGGACACAGATACGCAGTATTTT. It codes for CSVWSGRDTDTQYF.

This chain joins TRBV7-1 and TRBJ2-7; D unresolved. TRBV7-1 is flagged as an ORF with uncertain function. The CDR3 runs 14 residues. The V end was cut by 7 bases, the J end by 2 bases, with 15 bases between. DNA for the CDR3: TGTGCCAGCACTTATCAGTGGCGAACCTACGAGCAGTACTTC. Translating gives CASTYQWRTYEQYF.

CDR3 coding DNA: TGTGCCATCAGGCCCGGTGGGACAGACAATGAGCAGTTCTTC. Amino acids: CAIRPGGTDNEQFF. J is TRBJ2-1 and V is TRBV10-3; 7 bases are a match to TRBD1. Losses at the gene ends were 6 bases for V and 5 bases for J; bases not matched to a gene: 7. Per the germline V gene, CDR1 is ENHRY and CDR2 is SYGVKD. The CDR3 runs 14 residues.